Reported below is one T cell receptor (beta chain). Its antigen is still unknown. Per-base qualities were not stored, and no clone one base away is much larger. The data were obtained in a study of blood T cell repertoires in COVID-19 (dated by TCRdb to 2020 to 2022). General notes on the study: Samples covering the acute and convalescent phases of COVID-19 were provided by collaborators in the United States, Italy and Spain. The prospective study material was composed of cDNA or gDNA derived from T cells, B-cell-depleted T cells, or PBMCs. Subjects who had been exposed to COVID-19, were actively infected with it, or had recovered from it provided the deeply sampled blood TCRbeta repertoires that made up the dataset. A freely available public database, intended as a resource for researchers studying the immune response to SARS-CoV-2, is where the repertoires were released. Samples came from the ongoing ImmuneRACE study (first 160 participants) plus 1,254 subjects from 6 global collaborators. Sample metadata almost always included a de-identified subject ID, COVID-19 status, age in years and sex. Where HLA class I and class II types were available, the types were taken from metadata supplied by the sample provider, not from assay-based typing.

What the study reported, not specific to this receptor: How much clinical and demographic metadata was included differed by source and by participant, and the metadata was provided uncurated.

TCRbeta CDR3 regions were amplified from genomic DNA using the immunoSEQ Assay, a bias-controlled multiplex PCR. As for the authors' bioinformatics: The number of nucleated cells in each sample was estimated by amplification of reference gene primers within the assay. To quantify the absolute abundance of each unique TCRbeta CDR3 rearrangement, sequence reads were collapsed and filtered. Productive Simpson clonality was computed per sample as the square root of Simpson's diversity index over productive rearrangements. Here the immuneACCESS table is served through TCRdb, limited to in-frame sequences with V and J called. Missing clones are a known gap in these copies; in checked studies unresolved V genes cover under half, and the rest lacks a known reason. The DNA was the basis for D and trimming; V, J and clone size are from that table. In all, the sample holds around 200,000 clones, and 87% of those were seen once. About 9.4% of the sample is taken by the ten largest.

In the prospective study, participants were about 18 to 95 years old, resided in 24 geographic areas of the United States, and were enrolled through a virtual design. Cohort assignment in the prospective study relied on participant-reported clinical history from a screening survey and a study questionnaire. Each participant in the prospective study had whole blood, serum and a nasopharyngeal or oropharyngeal swab collected by mobile phlebotomists. Participants in the prospective study had the option to provide additional blood draws and questionnaires over a roughly 2-month period. Before DNA extraction, prospective study blood samples were shipped either frozen or at room temperature. V has 0 bases trimmed and J has 5 bases trimmed; junction bases matching no gene number 4. The CDR3 sequence holds 15 residues, the cysteine and phenylalanine included. Only the CDR3 DNA stays, 45 bases, in frame from base 1. CDR1 and CDR2 (MNHNS, SASEGT) derive from the germline V gene.

The sequenced sample consisted of PBMCs or T cells enriched from blood (not recorded which). This receptor chain uses TRBV6-1 and TRBJ2-7, with TRBD2 matching 10 junction bases. The sequence was obtained from a man aged 18 to 29 with acute COVID-19. At the DNA level, the sequence is TGTGCCAGCAGTGAAGCGCTAGCGGGAGACCACGAGCAGTACTTC. This codes for CASSEALAGDHEQYF.